The clone carrying this T cell receptor (beta chain) was seen at least ten times. Amplification of TCR beta CDR3 regions used RNA as the template. The study used the HTBI primer set for a first-round RT-PCR of the TCR CDR3. MiXCR was run by TCRdb on the multiplex PCR reads, yielding one entry per CDR3 protein. The top ten clones hold more than 9.5% of a sample with approximately 400,000 distinct CDR3 sequences, about 14% of them seen once. The data belong to a study of T cells in Graves' hyperthyroidism and ophthalmopathy. Germline-derived CDR1 and CDR2 are SGHTA and FQGTGA. The CDR3 spans 14 residues. The V gene lost 5 bases and the J gene lost 6 bases, with 17 bases spanning the gap. Out of 8.5 to 10 ml of fresh peripheral blood came the PBMCs.

The receptor was isolated from a woman aged 60 to 75 with Graves' hyperthyroidism. This sequence joins TRBV7-3 and TRBJ2-7; D possibly corresponds to TRBD1 (6 bases). The specimen sequenced was blood. The CDR3 here is CASSPTGTSREQYF. The CDR3 region has the DNA TGTGCCAGCAGCCCAACCGGGACAAGCCGCGAGCAGTACTTC.